This section outlines one TCR beta chain sequence together with its context. Libraries were prepared by immunoSEQ multiplex PCR; TCRdb keeps only in-frame clonotypes and omits some of them. The table shows roughly 80,000 clones, with about 92% occurring only once. Germline V lookup: CDR1 MGHRA, CDR2 YSYEKL. The CDR3 length is 16 residues. The junction had 10 bases not matched to a gene; V was cut back by 3 bases and J by 6 bases. This record comes from a study of resident and recirculating memory T cells in vitiligo. The sequence was collected from a male donor with vitiligo. Sample: blood. The V call is TRBV4-1, the J call TRBJ2-3; 9 bases map to TRBD2. Here the CDR3 reads CASSHQITSGWDTQYF. CDR3 nucleotide sequence: TGCGCCAGCAGCCACCAAATTACTAGCGGGTGGGATACGCAGTATTTT.